This TCR beta chain was captured in a study of identical twins (dated by TCRdb to about 2016). At the level of the whole study: TCR alpha and beta repertoires from monozygotic twins, unrelated adults of various ages and cord blood were deep-sequenced to test whether fetal clonotypes persist. Replicate twin experiments were performed at different times using different library preparation protocols to rule out contamination. Findings and caveats that apply to the study as a whole: Because the same donors could not be followed over many years, conclusions were based on cross-sectional statistical analysis. In monozygotic twins, recombination models systematically underestimated out-of-frame TCR alpha sharing, but the models matched the sharing seen between unrelated individuals. Abundant cord blood beta clonotypes had fewer insertions, young adult naive repertoires showed a similar but weaker trend, and memory repertoires showed no such trend. Invariant T cells such as MAIT and iNKT could partly confound zero-insertion analyses, though diverse VJ usage argued against this for most clonotypes. Compared with coincidental sharing between unrelated individuals, out-of-frame TCR alpha sequences shared between twins showed an excess of sequences with low generation probability. A weaker excess of twin sharing was found in beta out-of-frame sequences because the signal-to-noise ratio was lowered by fewer shared sequences.

Only healthy Caucasian donors were included. Three pairs of female monozygotic twins, all aged 18 to 29 years, made up the twin cohort. The RNA used for TCR libraries was isolated from peripheral blood mononuclear cells. This clonotype was detected a few times. Its antigen specificity is not known. Qualities for individual bases were not recorded, and no much larger clone is one base off. Reading the germline V gene gives CDR1 ENHRY and CDR2 SYGVKD. Relative to germline, V is 9 bases shorter and J is 8 bases shorter, with 23 bases between their ends. The CDR3 holds 15 amino acids from the cysteine to the phenylalanine. Just the 45-base CDR3 DNA is kept, in frame starting at base 1. The library was made by 5' RACE. Sequencing relied on an Illumina HiSeq 2000. A universal primer binding site was added through template switching, and the final cDNA carried a unique molecular identifier so that TCR cDNA molecules could be counted accurately. First-strand cDNA for TCR alpha and beta chains was synthesized from specific primers in the conserved constant-segment region. To control for contamination, every cDNA library was double barcoded, receiving both a SMART-Mk sample barcode and Illumina barcodes. TruSeq adapter sequences, together with Illumina sample barcodes, were added in two successive PCR steps. The TCR alpha and beta cDNA libraries were sequenced on the Illumina HiSeq platform using custom primers. For the original study's pipeline: Raw reads were processed with MiGEC to extract unique molecular identifiers, and MiXCR was used to determine CDR3 positions. For each individual, recombination models were inferred using an EM algorithm with the repgenHMM and IGoR tools. The tcR package in R was used for shared clonotype analysis, with sharing normalized by the product of cloneset sizes. To study raw recombination without the effects of thymic and clonal selection, out-of-frame nonproductive sequences were analyzed. TCRdb reprocessed the public reads (quality trimming at Q25 with fastp, clone calling with MiXCR) and kept in-frame beta chains. Each record represents a unique CDR3 protein, reported with the most common genes and DNA among its rows. Clone size and V and J calls follow TCRdb, not the original study. Recorded for this sample are some 900,000 distinct CDR3 sequences; approximately 13% of them occurred a single time. The ten largest clonotypes hold roughly 1.5% of the sample.

This sample was shared with a second study, whose subject was yellow fever vaccine responses in identical twins. The second paper further reports: The authors reported that the T cell response to vaccination in identical twins appeared partly convergent and partly personalized. Focusing on identical twins, the study followed the T cell clones that responded to the vaccine, and did so with precision.

Sequenced material: PBMCs. The origin of this receptor is a woman under 30 in good health. The chain employs TRBV10-3 and TRBJ2-1; the D gene is perhaps TRBD1, from 5 matching bases. The sequence in DNA is TGTGCCATTGCTACCGGCCAGGGTTTGTTCGATGAGCAGTTCTTC. Its translation is CAIATGQGLFDEQFF.